This note documents a single T cell receptor (beta chain) sequence. Method: immunoSEQ multiplex PCR; TCRdb's copy keeps in-frame clones and lacks some. The data contain fewer than 350,000 clones, about nine tenths of them seen just once; the ten biggest clones take up over 9%. The V and J ends lost 7 bases and 5 bases, in that order; junction bases with no gene match: 11. CDR3 length equals 14 residues. The germline V gene encodes CDR1 MDHEN and CDR2 SYDVKM. This specimen belongs to a study of blood T cell repertoires in COVID-19. The wider study: Nucleic acid was either cDNA or gDNA, and it came from T cells, B-cell-depleted T cells, or PBMCs.

V and J are TRBV28 and TRBJ2-7; 7 nucleotides line up with TRBD1. The sequencing sample was made of PBMCs or T cells enriched from blood (not recorded which). The sequence was collected from a woman aged 40 to 50 who had recovered from COVID-19. In DNA form, the CDR3 reads TGTGCCAGCAAGTCCCAGGGGGTTCTACACGAGCAGTACTTC. Its protein product is CASKSQGVLHEQYF.